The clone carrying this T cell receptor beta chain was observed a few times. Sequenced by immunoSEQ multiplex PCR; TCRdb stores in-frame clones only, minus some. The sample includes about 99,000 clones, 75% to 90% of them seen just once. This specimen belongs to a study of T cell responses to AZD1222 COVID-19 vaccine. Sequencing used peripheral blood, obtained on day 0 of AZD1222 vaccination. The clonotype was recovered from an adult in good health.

CDR3: CASSRGLEQFF. The CDR3 DNA reads as TGTGCCAGCAGTAGGGGACTTGAGCAGTTCTTC. The chain carries TRBV6-2 or TRBV6-3 and TRBJ2-1; D is perhaps TRBD2 (6 bases). The CDR3 is 11 amino acids. V was pared by 5 bases and J by 9 bases, with 8 bases between. The germline V gene has CDR1 MNHEY and CDR2 SVGEGT.